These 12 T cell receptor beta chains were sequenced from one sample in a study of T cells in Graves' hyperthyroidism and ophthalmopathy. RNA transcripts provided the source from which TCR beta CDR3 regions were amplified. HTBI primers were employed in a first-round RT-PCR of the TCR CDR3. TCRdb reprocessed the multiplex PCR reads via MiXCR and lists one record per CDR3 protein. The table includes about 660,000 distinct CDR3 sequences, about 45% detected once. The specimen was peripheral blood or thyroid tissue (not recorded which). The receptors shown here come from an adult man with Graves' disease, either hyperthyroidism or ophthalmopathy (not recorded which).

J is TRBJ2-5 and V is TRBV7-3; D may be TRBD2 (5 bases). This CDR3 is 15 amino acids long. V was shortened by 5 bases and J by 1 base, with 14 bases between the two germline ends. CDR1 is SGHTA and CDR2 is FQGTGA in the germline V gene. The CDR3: CASSLLAGLQETQYF. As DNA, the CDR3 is TGTGCCAGCAGCCTACTGGCAGGACTCCAAGAGACCCAGTACTTC.

CDR3 bases: TGTGCCAGCAGGAAAGGACAGGGAACCTACGAGCAGTACTTC. Amino acids: CASRKGQGTYEQYF. The gene calls are TRBV25-1 and TRBJ2-7; TRBD1 matches at 8 bases. V lost 6 bases to trimming and J lost 2 bases; unmatched junction nucleotides: 6. This CDR3 has 14 amino acids. Germline V gene data show CDR1 as MGHDK and CDR2 as SYGVNS.

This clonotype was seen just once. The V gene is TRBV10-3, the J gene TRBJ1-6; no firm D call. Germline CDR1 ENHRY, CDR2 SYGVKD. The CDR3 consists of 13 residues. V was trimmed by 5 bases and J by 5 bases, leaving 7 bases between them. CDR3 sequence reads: CAISLDDNSPLHF. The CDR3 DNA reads TGTGCCATCAGTTTGGATGATAATTCACCCCTCCACTTT.

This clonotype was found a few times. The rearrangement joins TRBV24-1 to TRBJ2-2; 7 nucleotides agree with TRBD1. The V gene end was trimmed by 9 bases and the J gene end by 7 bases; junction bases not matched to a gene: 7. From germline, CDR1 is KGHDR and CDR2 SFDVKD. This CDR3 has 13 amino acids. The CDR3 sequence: CATSAGGSGELFF. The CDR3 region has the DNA TGTGCCACCTCTGCAGGGGGAAGCGGGGAGCTGTTTTTT.

The CDR3 DNA is TGTGCCAGTAGTGGGCCCCCTCTCGAGGGGGTCGTCTATGGCTACACCTTC. Its translation: CASSGPPLEGVVYGYTF. This chain connects TRBV19 to TRBJ1-2, with TRBD1 as a possible D gene (6 bases). The CDR3 has 17 amino acids. Germline CDR1 and CDR2: LNHDA and SQIVND (reference sequence). V was trimmed by 5 bases and J by 4 bases, leaving 23 bases between them.

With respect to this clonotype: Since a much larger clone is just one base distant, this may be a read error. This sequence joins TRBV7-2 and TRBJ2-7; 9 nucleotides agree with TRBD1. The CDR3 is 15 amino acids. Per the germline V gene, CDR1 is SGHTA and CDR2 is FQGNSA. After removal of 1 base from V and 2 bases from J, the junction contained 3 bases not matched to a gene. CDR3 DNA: TGTGCCAGCAGCTTAGTGACAGGGGGGACCTACGAGCAGTACTTC. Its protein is CASSLVTGGTYEQYF.

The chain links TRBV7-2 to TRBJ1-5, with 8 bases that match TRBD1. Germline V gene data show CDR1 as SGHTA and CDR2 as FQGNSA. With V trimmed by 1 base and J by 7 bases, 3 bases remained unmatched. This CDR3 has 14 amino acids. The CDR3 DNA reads TGTGCCAGCAGCTTAGGCAGGGGGCAACAGCCCCAGCATTTT. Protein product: CASSLGRGQQPQHF.

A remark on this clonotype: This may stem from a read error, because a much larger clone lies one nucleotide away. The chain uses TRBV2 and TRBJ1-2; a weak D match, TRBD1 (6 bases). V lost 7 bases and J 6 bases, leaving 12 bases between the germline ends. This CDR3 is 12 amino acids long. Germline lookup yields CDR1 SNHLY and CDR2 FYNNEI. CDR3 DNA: TGTGCCAGCACGTCAGGGGTCCATGGCTACACCTTC. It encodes CASTSGVHGYTF.

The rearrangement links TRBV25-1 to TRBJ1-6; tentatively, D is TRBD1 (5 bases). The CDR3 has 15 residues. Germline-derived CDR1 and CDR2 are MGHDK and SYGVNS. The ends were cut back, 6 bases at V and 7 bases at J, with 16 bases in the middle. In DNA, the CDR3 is TGTGCCAGCAGCGGTCACTCGACAGAAAATTCACCCCTCCACTTT. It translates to CASSGHSTENSPLHF.

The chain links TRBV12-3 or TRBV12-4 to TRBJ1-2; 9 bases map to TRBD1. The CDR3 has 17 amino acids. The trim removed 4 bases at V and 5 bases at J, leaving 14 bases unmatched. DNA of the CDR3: TGTGCCAGCAGTTACCTCCGGGACAGGGCCAATCTTTATGGCTACACCTTC. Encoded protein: CASSYLRDRANLYGYTF.

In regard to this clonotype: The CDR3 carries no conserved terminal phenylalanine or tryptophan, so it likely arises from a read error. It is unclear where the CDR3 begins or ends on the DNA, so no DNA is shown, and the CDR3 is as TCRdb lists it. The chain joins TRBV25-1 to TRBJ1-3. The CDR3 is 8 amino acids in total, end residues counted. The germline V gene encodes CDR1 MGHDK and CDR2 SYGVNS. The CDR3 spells CASSESRV.

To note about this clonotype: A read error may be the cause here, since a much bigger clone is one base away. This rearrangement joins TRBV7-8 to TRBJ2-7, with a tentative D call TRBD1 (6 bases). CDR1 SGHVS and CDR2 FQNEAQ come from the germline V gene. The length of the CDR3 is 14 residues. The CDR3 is CVSSLSGALYEQYF. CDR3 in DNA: TGTGTCAGCAGCTTATCAGGGGCCCTATACGAGCAGTACTTC.